A selection of T cell receptor beta chains follows, all from one sample in a study of Ad26.COV2.S vaccination and SARS-CoV-2 variants. Using immunoSEQ multiplex PCR, the repertoire was profiled, and TCRdb retains in-frame clones only, with some absent. The data contain roughly 700,000 clones, around 89% of them singletons. The sample here was peripheral blood, taken in a trial of Ad26.COV2.S vaccine versus placebo. Receptors were obtained from a person aged 18-65 years who received the Ad26.COV2.S COVID-19 vaccine or a placebo. Each CDR3 is given with its conserved first and last residue. Fields, in order: V gene, J gene, D gene, clone size, CDR3 DNA, CDR3 protein. A D gene is named only where the DNA matches it firmly. Clone sizes are given selectively: once, few, many, or a class where the clone is expanded.

V: TRBV5-4; J: TRBJ2-7; D: -; size: -; DNA: TGTGCCAGCAGCTCTGGAGGCCCTGGTTTGTACGAGCAGTACTTC; CDR3: CASSSGGPGLYEQYF
V: TRBV6-5; J: TRBJ2-7; D: TRBD1; size: -; DNA: TGTGCCAGCTTTCTCGGGGACAGTCGCTCCTACGAGCAGTACTTC; CDR3: CASFLGDSRSYEQYF
V: TRBV30; J: TRBJ1-1; D: TRBD1; size: -; DNA: TGTGCCTGGAGTGTACTGGACAGGGAGACTGAAGCTTTCTTT; CDR3: CAWSVLDRETEAFF
V: TRBV6-5; J: TRBJ2-1; D: TRBD1; size: once; DNA: TGTGCCAGCAGTTACCAACAGGGGGTTAACAATGAGCAGTTCTTC; CDR3: CASSYQQGVNNEQFF
V: TRBV30; J: TRBJ2-7; D: -; size: -; DNA: TGTGCCTGGAGTGCAGGGTCCTACGAGCAGTACTTC; CDR3: CAWSAGSYEQYF
V: TRBV6-5; J: TRBJ1-3; D: -; size: -; DNA: TGTGCCAGCAGTAGCGTGCTGGGAAACACCATATATTTT; CDR3: CASSSVLGNTIYF
V: TRBV14; J: TRBJ1-6; D: -; size: once; DNA: TGTGCCAGCAGCCAAGAAGACACCCGCACTACAGGGACTAATTCACCCCTCCACTTT; CDR3: CASSQEDTRTTGTNSPLHF
V: TRBV5-1; J: TRBJ1-2; D: TRBD1; size: -; DNA: TGCGCCAGCAGTAGAGCGGGACAGGGGATCTATGGCTACACCTTC; CDR3: CASSRAGQGIYGYTF
V: TRBV19; J: TRBJ2-1; D: TRBD1; size: -; DNA: TGTGCCAGTACCCCCGGACAGGGCCAGGGGCAGTTCTTC; CDR3: CASTPGQGQGQFF
V: TRBV12-5; J: TRBJ2-7; D: TRBD1; size: once; DNA: TGTGCTAGTGGAACCTGGGGGGACAGGGCGCCTGACGAGCAGTACTTC; CDR3: CASGTWGDRAPDEQYF
V: TRBV29-1; J: TRBJ2-7; D: -; size: -; DNA: TGCAGCGTTGGCTACCAGGGGAAGCAGTACTTC; CDR3: CSVGYQGKQYF
V: TRBV9; J: TRBJ1-2; D: -; size: once; DNA: TGTGCCAGCAGCGTAGGGGGCCAAAACTATGGCTACACCTTC; CDR3: CASSVGGQNYGYTF
V: TRBV18; J: TRBJ1-2; D: -; size: -; DNA: TGTGCCAGCTCATCGGACGGTGGCTATGGCTACACCTTC; CDR3: CASSSDGGYGYTF
V: TRBV5-4; J: TRBJ2-7; D: TRBD1; size: -; DNA: TGTGCCAGCAGTCGCCGGGACAGGGGGTCAGACGAGCAGTACTTC; CDR3: CASSRRDRGSDEQYF
V: TRBV2; J: TRBJ2-5; D: -; size: -; DNA: TGTGCCAGCAGTCAGGGACAAGAGACCCAGTACTTC; CDR3: CASSQGQETQYF
V: TRBV18; J: TRBJ2-5; D: -; size: -; DNA: TGTGCCAGCTCACCCATGACAGGTTACCAAGAGACCCAGTACTTC; CDR3: CASSPMTGYQETQYF
V: TRBV6-5; J: TRBJ2-4; D: -; size: -; DNA: TGTGCCAGCGGGGCTCGCGGGGCCAAAAACATTCAGTACTTC; CDR3: CASGARGAKNIQYF
V: TRBV11-2; J: TRBJ2-7; D: -; size: -; DNA: TGTGCCAGCAGCTTAAACGGCTACGAGCAGTACTTC; CDR3: CASSLNGYEQYF
V: TRBV2; J: TRBJ2-1; D: TRBD1; size: once; DNA: TGTGCCAGCAGTTACAGGGGGGCGAATGAGCAGTTCTTC; CDR3: CASSYRGANEQFF
V: TRBV7-2; J: TRBJ2-3; D: -; size: -; DNA: TGTGCCAGCAGCTTAAAGGCAGATACGCAGTATTTT; CDR3: CASSLKADTQYF
V: TRBV4-2; J: TRBJ1-4; D: -; size: -; DNA: TGTGCCAGCAGCCAAGACGGGCCTCTCTCAAAAAAACTGTTTTTT; CDR3: CASSQDGPLSKKLFF